This entry lists 21 T cell receptor beta chains sequenced from one sample in a study of OX40 agonist ivuxolimab in advanced cancers. Here immunoSEQ multiplex PCR was the method, and the copy in TCRdb shows in-frame clones only, minus some. The table lists 15,000 or so clones, less than 75% of them singletons, with approximately 28% in the top ten. Sequences were derived from CD4+ or CD8+ T cells sorted from blood, sampled in a trial of the OX40 agonist ivuxolimab. All receptors derive from an adult with an advanced solid tumor such as melanoma, head and neck, liver or kidney cancer.

This chain uses TRBV4-2 with TRBJ2-3; a possible D gene is TRBD2 (5 bases). Germline V gene lookup returns CDR1 LGHNA and CDR2 YNFKEQ. Trimming cost V 4 bases and J 2 bases, with 25 bases left between them. This CDR3 is 19 amino acids long. CDR3: CASSPRDGVVGSATDTQYF. The CDR3 region has the DNA TGTGCCAGCAGCCCCCGGGATGGGGTCGTTGGTAGCGCCACAGATACGCAGTATTTT.

The chain couples TRBV19 to TRBJ2-2; D not certain. This CDR3 has 11 residues. Trimming shortened V by 8 bases and J by 6 bases, and 7 bases separated the two germline ends. CDR1 is LNHDA, CDR2 SQIVND, per germline (reference sequence). CDR3 sequence: CASWSAGELFF. DNA of the CDR3: TGTGCCAGTTGGTCCGCCGGGGAGCTGTTTTTT.

The gene calls are TRBV7-6 and TRBJ2-1; D perhaps matches TRBD1 (6 bases). The V gene lost 5 bases and the J gene lost 9 bases, with 23 bases spanning the gap. Germline CDR1 is SGHVS and CDR2 is FNYEAQ. The CDR3 has 16 amino acids. In DNA, the CDR3 is TGTGCCAGCAGCCTTACCTCTCTGGGGGCCGGGGTTGAGCAGTTCTTC. Amino acid sequence: CASSLTSLGAGVEQFF.

The chain carries TRBV7-6 and TRBJ2-7, with TRBD2 identical over 10 bases. Trimming at V came to 0 bases and at J to 5 bases, leaving 7 bases not matched to a gene. The germline V gene has CDR1 SGHVS and CDR2 FNYEAQ. The CDR3 extends over 16 amino acids. The CDR3 reads CASSLALTSGNDEQYF. The CDR3 region has the DNA TGTGCCAGCAGCTTAGCGCTCACTAGCGGGAACGACGAGCAGTACTTC.

This clone was seen a handful of times. This chain joins TRBV27 and TRBJ2-2, with TRBD2 matching 7 bases. After removal of 5 bases from V and 2 bases from J, the junction contained 5 bases not matched to a gene. CDR3 length equals 15 residues. The V gene's germline CDR1 is MNHEY and CDR2 SMNVEV (reference sequence). Written as DNA, the CDR3 is TGTGCCAGCAGTCTACGGGACTACAACACCGGGGAGCTGTTTTTT. It is translated as CASSLRDYNTGELFF.

This chain joins TRBV7-8 and TRBJ2-5; D is uncertain. With 1 base removed from V and 11 bases from J, the gap between germline ends came to 23 bases. This CDR3 spans 16 amino acids. Germline V lookup: CDR1 SGHVS, CDR2 FQNEAQ. DNA for the CDR3: TGTGCCAGCAGCTTAGTAACGGCAGTCGAAGCCTTGGAGCAGTACTTC. Its translation is CASSLVTAVEALEQYF. Variable domain in full (rest from reference TRBV7-8 and TRBJ2-5): GAGVSQSPRYKVAKRGQDVALRCDPISGHVSLFWYQQALGQGPEFLTYFQNEAQLDKSGLPSDRFFAERPEGSVSTLKIQRTQQEDSAVYLCASSLVTAVEALEQYFGPGTRLLVL.

The rearrangement joins TRBV6-5 to TRBJ2-1; the D is unclear. CDR3 length equals 13 residues. V gave up 3 bases and J gave up 5 bases, with 8 bases separating them. In germline, CDR1 is MNHEY, CDR2 SVGAGI. CDR3 amino acids: CASSYGLHNEQFF. CDR3 in DNA: TGTGCCAGCAGTTATGGTCTCCACAATGAGCAGTTCTTC.

The sample holds one count of this clone. CDR3 amino acids: CASSLTTSGRSDQETQYF. CDR3 nucleotide sequence: TGTGCCAGCAGCCTCACGACTAGCGGGAGGTCAGACCAAGAGACCCAGTACTTC. This sequence joins TRBV7-9 and TRBJ2-5; 13 bases fit TRBD2. Trimming cost V 5 bases and J 0 bases; bases outside gene matches: 9. Germline-derived CDR1 and CDR2 are SEHNR and FQNEAQ (reference sequence). This CDR3 comprises 18 residues.

In this sample, this clone turned up a few times. The CDR3 bases are TGCGCCAGCAGCTTGGGTTTCCGGGAGACTTGGCTAGCGGGGCTTAGCACAGATACGCAGTATTTT. Residues: CASSLGFRETWLAGLSTDTQYF. The rearrangement links TRBV5-1 to TRBJ2-3; 9 bases are shared with TRBD2. J gave up 0 bases and V 0 bases, and 20 bases lay outside the gene matches. CDR3 length: 22 residues. The V gene's germline CDR1 is SGHRS and CDR2 YFSETQ.

The genes are TRBV19 and TRBJ2-7; TRBD2 aligns across 12 bases. Unmatched junction bases numbered 1, after V lost 6 bases and J lost 7 bases. Germline V gene data show CDR1 as LNHDA and CDR2 as SQIVND (reference sequence). This CDR3 region has 12 residues. CDR3 amino acids: CASRGLAGEQYF. The DNA of the CDR3 is TGTGCCAGTAGAGGACTAGCGGGGGAGCAGTACTTC.

The chain carries TRBV5-1 and TRBJ2-7; TRBD2 matches 10 bases. V gave up 2 bases and J gave up 1 base; unmatched junction bases: 15. CDR1 is SGHRS and CDR2 is YFSETQ in the germline V gene. The CDR3 consists of 19 residues. CDR3 residues: CASSLETLHGTSASYEQYF. The CDR3 region has the DNA TGCGCCAGCAGCTTAGAAACCCTACATGGGACTAGCGCGTCCTACGAGCAGTACTTC.

The genes are TRBV28 and TRBJ1-5, with unresolved D. The CDR3 loop spans 14 amino acids. The V end was cut by 2 bases, the J end by 3 bases, with 8 bases between. Germline CDR1 and CDR2: MDHEN and SYDVKM. CDR3 protein: CASSLRRNNQPQHF. The CDR3 nucleotides are TGTGCCAGCAGTTTACGGAGAAACAATCAGCCCCAGCATTTT.

The chain uses TRBV19 and TRBJ2-3; D gene unclear. The V end lost 3 bases, the J end lost 0 bases, and 10 bases lay between the germline ends. The CDR3 length is 15 residues. Germline loops: CDR1 LNHDA, CDR2 SQIVND (reference sequence). In nucleotides, the CDR3 is TGTGCCAGTAGTATCTTCGGGTACAGCACAGATACGCAGTATTTT. Amino acids: CASSIFGYSTDTQYF.

The CDR3 reads CASSEWGGYEQYF. In DNA form, the CDR3 reads TGTGCCAGCAGCGAGTGGGGGGGCTACGAGCAGTACTTC. The chain combines TRBV9 with TRBJ2-7; TRBD2 matches at 7 bases. Germline V gives CDR1 SGDLS, CDR2 YYNGEE. The length of the CDR3 is 13 residues. J was trimmed by 3 bases and V by 3 bases; bases with no gene match: 3.

This clone has at least ten counts. This chain joins TRBV27 and TRBJ1-2; 9 bases agree with TRBD1. Per the germline V gene, CDR1 is MNHEY and CDR2 is SMNVEV (reference sequence). The V gene end was trimmed by 8 bases and the J gene end by 12 bases; junction bases not matched to a gene: 10. This CDR3 is built from 12 residues. CDR3 DNA: TGTGCCAGCGGGGTCCGGGACAGGGCCCACACCTTC. Translating it yields CASGVRDRAHTF.

The chain combines TRBV11-2 with TRBJ2-1, with D hard to call. The CDR3 extends over 14 amino acids. V shed 1 base and J shed 7 bases, with 11 bases lying between them. Germline CDR1 SGHAT, CDR2 FQNNGV. The CDR3, as DNA: TGTGCCAGCAGCTTAGGACTGCTAATAAATGAGCAGTTCTTC. It specifies CASSLGLLINEQFF.

By frequency in the sample, this clone is medium-sized (0.01 to 0.1%). The chain combines TRBV28 with TRBJ2-7; D not certain. This CDR3 is built from 15 residues. Germline CDR1 MDHEN, CDR2 SYDVKM. Trimming took 2 bases from V and 2 from J, leaving 13 bases between them. CDR3 coding DNA: TGTGCCAGCAGTTTAATCGGAGAACCGGCCTACGAGCAGTACTTC. Translated, it gives CASSLIGEPAYEQYF. The full variable domain, rest sourced from reference TRBV28 and TRBJ2-7, is DVKVTQSSRYLVKRTGEKVFLECVQDMDHENMFWYRQDPGLGLRLIYFSYDVKMKEKGDIPEGYSVSREKKERFSLILESASTNQTSMYLCASSLIGEPAYEQYFGPGTRLTVT.

The V call is TRBV5-1, the J call TRBJ2-7; D could derive from TRBD1 or TRBD2 (6 bases each). The V gene lost 7 bases and the J gene lost 3 bases, with 14 bases spanning the gap. This CDR3 comprises 13 residues. Germline CDR1 and CDR2: SGHRS and YFSETQ. The CDR3 here is CASQEGDGYEQYF. In DNA form, the CDR3 reads TGCGCCAGCCAGGAGGGGGACGGCTACGAGCAGTACTTC.

The chain employs TRBV27 and TRBJ2-7; a weak D match, TRBD2 (5 bases). With 3 bases removed from V and 0 bases from J, the gap between germline ends came to 9 bases. The CDR3 is 14 amino acids. CDR1 MNHEY and CDR2 SMNVEV come from the germline V gene (reference sequence). The CDR3 here is CASSFRRASYEQYF. The DNA for the CDR3 is TGTGCCAGCAGTTTTAGGCGGGCCTCCTACGAGCAGTACTTC.

On this clone: Distinct nucleotide sequences in the sample also encode this CDR3. The rearrangement links TRBV10-3 to TRBJ2-7; 7 bases agree with TRBD1. Germline loops: CDR1 ENHRY, CDR2 SYGVKD. This CDR3 region has 12 residues. V lost 6 bases to trimming and J lost 3 bases; unmatched junction nucleotides: 2. The CDR3 sequence is CAIRGQNYEQYF. The CDR3, as DNA: TGTGCCATCAGGGGACAGAACTACGAGCAGTACTTC.

The V call is TRBV9, the J call TRBJ1-2, with 7 bases that match TRBD1. Per the germline V gene, CDR1 is SGDLS and CDR2 is YYNGEE. The CDR3 totals 15 residues. Trimming removed 4 bases from V and 3 bases from J; junction bases left unmatched: 9. CDR3 residues: CASSPTGRGDYGYTF. The CDR3 DNA reads TGTGCCAGCAGCCCGACCGGCAGGGGGGACTATGGCTACACCTTC.